The entry that follows covers one TCR beta chain sequence. No antigen is known for it. This entry comes from a study of CD8+ T cells in alopecia areata. Study information: Scoring treated patients' severity relied on the percentage of scalp area affected.

Study-wide results and caveats: Normal-skin resident alphabeta T cells also appear among scalp sample sequences. Since there was just one nonresponder, nobody can yet say how baseline CD8+ expansion ties to response. Tofacitinib did not eliminate many expanded lesional clones from scalp or blood.

The sequencing template was cDNA reverse transcribed from extracted RNA. The method was immunoSEQ multiplex PCR; TCRdb's version includes in-frame clones alone and lacks a portion of them. The data contain 150,000 to 200,000 clones, around three fifths of them singletons. Specified treatment: oral pan-JAK inhibitor, 5-10 mg twice daily. Trimming took 2 bases from V and 4 from J, leaving 6 bases between them. The length of the CDR3 is 13 residues. Germline values: CDR1 MGHRA, CDR2 YSYEKL. The rearrangement joins TRBV4-1 to TRBJ1-5; the D is unclear. This specimen was CD8+ T cells sorted from blood, taken at week 24, from a patient treated with tofacitinib. The sequence was obtained from a human donor with alopecia areata. The CDR3 loop reads CASSQTINQPQHF. The CDR3 bases are TGCGCCAGCAGCCAAACGATAAATCAGCCCCAGCATTTT.